This TCR beta chain came from a study of T cell changes during pregnancy in multiple sclerosis. Germline V gives CDR1 LNHDA, CDR2 SQIVND (reference sequence). The CDR3 consists of 16 residues. Trimming took 4 bases from V and 4 from J, leaving 20 bases between them. Data came from immunoSEQ multiplex PCR; TCRdb stores just in-frame clones and leaves some out. Of 35,000 to 50,000 clones in the sample, roughly 87% were seen once. The sequence derives from a female donor with multiple sclerosis, enrolled in a pregnancy study. The rearrangement uses TRBV19 and TRBJ2-7, with a tentative D call TRBD1 (8 bases). The starting material was CD4+ T cells from peripheral blood mononuclear cells, obtained in the first trimester of pregnancy. DNA of the CDR3: TGTGCCAGTAGTAGAGACTCCGGACAGGGAGGGTACGAGCAGTACTTC. This sequence encodes CASSRDSGQGGYEQYF.